This TCR beta chain was identified during a study of siplizumab effects on memory and regulatory T cells. The cells of the mixed lymphocyte reaction underwent a roughly 6-day coculture at 37°C. With respect to this clone: No antigen is known for it.

This CDR3 spans 15 amino acids. J was trimmed by 0 bases and V by 6 bases; bases with no gene match: 3. The germline V gene has CDR1 SGHVS and CDR2 FQNEAQ. Data came from immunoSEQ multiplex PCR; TCRdb stores just in-frame clones and leaves some out. Here the sample spans 10,000 to 15,000 clones, around 43% being singletons. J is TRBJ2-1 and V is TRBV7-8, with TRBD2 matching over 9 bases. Sequencing input: CFSE-low (dividing) CD8+ T cells sorted from an allogeneic mixed lymphocyte reaction. The source is a human donor in good health; the cells came from an allogeneic mixed lymphocyte reaction. Some clones in this sample may be carry-over from other donors' samples. The CDR3 reads CASSLAGFSYNEQFF. The CDR3 nucleotides are TGTGCCAGCAGTCTAGCGGGGTTCTCCTACAATGAGCAGTTCTTC.